This record covers a single T cell receptor (beta chain). This sample was taken from a study of Ad26.COV2.S vaccination and SARS-CoV-2 variants. Study as a whole: Vaccine-arm donor from the placebo-controlled COV1001 Ad26.COV2.S trial. Doses of Ad26.COV2.S were injected into muscle once or twice, 56 days apart.

Profiling relied on immunoSEQ multiplex PCR, and the TCRdb table lists in-frame clones only, not all of them. The table records 440,000 or so clones, roughly 91% of them present only once. With 0 bases removed from V and 5 bases from J, the gap between germline ends came to 10 bases. The CDR3 has 14 residues. From germline, CDR1 is SEHNR and CDR2 FQNEAQ (reference sequence). Sample treatment: roughly 19 received Ad26.COV2.S at low or high dose, single or two shots; about 5 received placebo; per-sample allocation not given. Sampling was done on day 63 after the first vaccine or placebo injection. An adult donor aged 18-55 years was enrolled in Boston. An Ad26 vector expressing Wuhan-strain SARS-CoV-2 spike constituted the vaccine.

The sample consisted of peripheral blood, taken in a trial of Ad26.COV2.S vaccine versus placebo. The TCR was taken from a person between 18 and 65 years old who received the Ad26.COV2.S COVID-19 vaccine or a placebo. The gene calls are TRBV7-9 and TRBJ2-5; D possibly corresponds to TRBD2 (6 bases). CDR3 sequence: CASSLAAGMETQYF. The CDR3 DNA sequence: TGTGCCAGCAGCTTAGCGGCGGGGATGGAGACCCAGTACTTC.